Below are 15 T cell receptor beta chains sequenced from a single sample in a study of CD8+ T cells in alopecia areata. Sequencing relied on a cDNA template that was reverse transcribed from extracted RNA. The protocol was immunoSEQ multiplex PCR, while the TCRdb copy is restricted to in-frame clones and leaves out a portion. Of roughly 97,000 clones detected, around 38% appear once; the ten largest clones hold 1% to 1.5%. Input material: CD4+ T cells sorted from blood. Receptor source: a human donor with alopecia areata.

This clone was seen more than once but under ten times. The chain recombines TRBV29-1 with TRBJ2-1; D not certain. Trimming cost V 3 bases and J 10 bases, with 16 bases left between them. Germline CDR1 is SQVTM and CDR2 is ANQGSEA. This CDR3 has 13 residues. The CDR3 spells CSVDPNFLGEQFF. In DNA, the CDR3 is TGCAGCGTTGACCCGAATTTTCTCGGCGAGCAGTTCTTC.

This clone was counted only a few times. The chain links TRBV29-1 to TRBJ1-3, with a weak D call TRBD1 (5 bases). The germline V gene has CDR1 SQVTM and CDR2 ANQGSEA. This CDR3 comprises 15 residues. Trimming took 0 bases from V and 4 from J, leaving 13 bases between them. This CDR3 is CSVEDHLGTGNTIYF. The CDR3 coding sequence is TGCAGCGTTGAAGATCATCTAGGGACCGGAAACACCATATATTTT.

This clone has only a few counts. The gene calls are TRBV7-2 and TRBJ2-6; 8 bases map to TRBD1. This CDR3 has 15 residues. The V gene's germline CDR1 is SGHTA and CDR2 FQGNSA. After removal of 5 bases from V and 4 bases from J, the junction contained 4 bases not matched to a gene. The CDR3 spells CASSGQGAGANVLTF. For the CDR3, the DNA is TGTGCCAGCAGCGGCCAGGGGGCCGGGGCCAACGTCCTGACTTTC.

The V gene is TRBV30, the J gene TRBJ2-1, with D unclear. V lost 3 bases to trimming and J lost 0 bases, with 6 bases between them. Germline CDR1 is GTSNPN and CDR2 is SVGIG (reference sequence). The CDR3 runs 13 residues. This chain's CDR3 is CAWSRSSYNEQFF. CDR3 in DNA: TGTGCCTGGAGCAGGAGCTCCTACAATGAGCAGTTCTTC.

The chain joins TRBV29-1 to TRBJ1-3; D might be TRBD1 (6 bases). V lost 4 bases and J 10 bases, leaving 14 bases between the germline ends. Germline assignment: CDR1 SQVTM and CDR2 ANQGSEA. There are 12 residues in the CDR3. CDR3 residues: CSVGLGGHTIYF. In DNA form, the CDR3 reads TGCAGCGTTGGGCTCGGGGGACATACCATATATTTT. Full variable domain (rest looked up from reference TRBV29-1 and TRBJ1-3): SAVISQKPSRDICQRGTSLTIQCQVDSQVTMMFWYRQQPGQSLTLIATANQGSEATYESGFVIDKFPISRPNLTFSTLTVSNMSPEDSSIYLCSVGLGGHTIYFGEGSWLTVV.

This clone was observed a few times. This sequence joins TRBV30 and TRBJ2-2; D possibly corresponds to TRBD2 (6 bases). V lost 8 bases and J 1 base, leaving 17 bases between the germline ends. Germline V CDR1 and CDR2: GTSNPN, SVGIG (reference sequence). The CDR3 runs 15 residues. CDR3 in amino acids: CAGVQPGLNTGELFF. CDR3 nucleotide sequence: TGTGCCGGGGTCCAACCGGGACTGAACACCGGGGAGCTGTTTTTT.

This chain connects TRBV7-2 to TRBJ2-1; possible D gene TRBD2, 6 bases. Trimming took 7 bases from V and 13 from J, leaving 26 bases between them. Germline V CDR1 and CDR2: SGHTA, FQGNSA. This CDR3 is 15 amino acids long. CDR3 nucleotides: TGTGCCAGCAACAAACAGGTGGGGGAGGAAAAAGGACAGTTCTTC. This sequence encodes CASNKQVGEEKGQFF.

This clone was found once. The chain couples TRBV20-1 to TRBJ2-7; D possibly matches TRBD1 or TRBD2 (5 bases each). This CDR3 spans 11 amino acids. Germline V gene sequence: CDR1 DFQATT, CDR2 SNEGSKA (reference sequence). V was shortened by 8 bases and J by 6 bases, with 14 bases between the two germline ends. The CDR3 bases are TGCAGTACTCGCCGGGACGTCGAGCAGTACTTC. Translation gives CSTRRDVEQYF.

This clone was detected a few times. The gene calls are TRBV30 and TRBJ2-2; the D gene could be TRBD1 or TRBD2 (5 bases each). Trimming pared 4 bases from V and 5 bases from J, leaving 17 bases between. Germline CDR1 reads GTSNPN; CDR2 reads SVGIG (reference sequence). The CDR3 spans 15 residues. CDR3 in DNA: TGTGCCTGGACCAAACTCGCTGGGGGTACCGGGGAGCTGTTTTTT. It codes for CAWTKLAGGTGELFF. Combining the CDR3 with reference TRBV30 and TRBJ2-2 gives the whole variable domain SQTIHQWPATLVQPVGSPLSLECTVEGTSNPNLYWYRQAAGRGLQLLFYSVGIGQISSEVPQNLSASRPQDRQFILSSKKLLLSDSGFYLCAWTKLAGGTGELFFGEGSRLTVL.

This clone was seen only a few times. The chain uses TRBV29-1 and TRBJ2-2, with D perhaps matching TRBD1 or TRBD2 (5 bases each). Germline V gene data show CDR1 as SQVTM and CDR2 as ANQGSEA. Trimming removed 4 bases at V and 1 base at J, with 7 bases between. This CDR3 spans 13 amino acids. CDR3 sequence: CSVGGMNTGELFF. The CDR3 DNA reads TGCAGCGTTGGGGGGATGAACACCGGGGAGCTGTTTTTT.

The chain uses TRBV25-1 and TRBJ2-2, with 12 bases identical to TRBD1. There are 16 residues in the CDR3. In germline, CDR1 is MGHDK, CDR2 SYGVNS. Losses at the gene ends were 5 bases for V and 7 bases for J; bases not matched to a gene: 8. As DNA, the CDR3 is TGTGCCAGCAGTACACCGGGACAGGGGGCTCGCGGGGAGCTGTTTTTT. It encodes CASSTPGQGARGELFF.

The chain employs TRBV29-1 and TRBJ1-2; D might be TRBD1 (5 bases). This CDR3 is 13 amino acids long. Germline V CDR1 and CDR2: SQVTM, ANQGSEA. V lost 5 bases to trimming and J lost 5 bases, with 15 bases between them. The CDR3 nucleotides read TGCAGCGTTCTGACAGACGTTAGATATGGCTACACCTTC. This sequence encodes CSVLTDVRYGYTF.

Here the CDR3 DNA reads TGTGCCACCAGCAGAGATGGACAGGCCTACGAGCAGTACTTC. Translated, it gives CATSRDGQAYEQYF. The chain is built from TRBV15 and TRBJ2-7, with TRBD1 identical over 7 bases. This CDR3 is 14 amino acids long. Germline CDR1 reads LNHNV; CDR2 reads YYDKDF (reference sequence). Trimming cost V 0 bases and J 2 bases; bases outside gene matches: 1.

V is TRBV28 and J is TRBJ2-5; D uncertain. Germline V gene lookup returns CDR1 MDHEN and CDR2 SYDVKM. Trimming removed 6 bases from V and 5 bases from J, with 13 bases in between. The CDR3 runs to 13 residues. CDR3 DNA sequence: TGTGCCAGCAGCGATATAGCTCTGGAGACCCAGTACTTC. It translates to CASSDIALETQYF. Full variable domain (rest looked up from reference TRBV28 and TRBJ2-5): DVKVTQSSRYLVKRTGEKVFLECVQDMDHENMFWYRQDPGLGLRLIYFSYDVKMKEKGDIPEGYSVSREKKERFSLILESASTNQTSMYLCASSDIALETQYFGPGTRLLVL.

J is TRBJ2-1 and V is TRBV7-2; weak D call: TRBD2 (6 bases). Germline values: CDR1 SGHTA, CDR2 FQGNSA. The CDR3 is 15 amino acids. The V end was cut by 5 bases, the J end by 0 bases, with 11 bases between. In DNA form, the CDR3 reads TGTGCCAGCAGCCTAGGGCGGGGCTCCTACAATGAGCAGTTCTTC. Amino acids: CASSLGRGSYNEQFF.